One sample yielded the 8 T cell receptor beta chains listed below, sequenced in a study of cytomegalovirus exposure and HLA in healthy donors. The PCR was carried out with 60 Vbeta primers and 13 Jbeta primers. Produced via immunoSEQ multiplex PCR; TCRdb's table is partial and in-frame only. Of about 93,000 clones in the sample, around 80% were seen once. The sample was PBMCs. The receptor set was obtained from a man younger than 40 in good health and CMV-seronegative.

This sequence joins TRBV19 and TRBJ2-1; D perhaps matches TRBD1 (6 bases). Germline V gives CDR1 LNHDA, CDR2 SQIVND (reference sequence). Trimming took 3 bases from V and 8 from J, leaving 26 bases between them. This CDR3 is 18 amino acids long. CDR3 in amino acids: CASSINSPASRGSYEQFF. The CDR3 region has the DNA TGTGCCAGTAGTATTAACTCCCCGGCGAGCAGGGGTAGCTATGAGCAGTTCTTC.

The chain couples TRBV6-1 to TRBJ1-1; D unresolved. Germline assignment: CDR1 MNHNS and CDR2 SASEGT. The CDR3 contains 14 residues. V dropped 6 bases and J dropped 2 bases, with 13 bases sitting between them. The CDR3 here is CASRAHESNTEAFF. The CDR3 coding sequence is TGTGCCAGCAGAGCCCACGAAAGTAACACTGAAGCTTTCTTT.

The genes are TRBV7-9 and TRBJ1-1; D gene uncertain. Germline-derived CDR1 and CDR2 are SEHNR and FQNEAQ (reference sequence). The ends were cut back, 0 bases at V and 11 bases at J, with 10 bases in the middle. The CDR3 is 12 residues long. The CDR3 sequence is CASSLAAGVAFF. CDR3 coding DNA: TGTGCCAGCAGCTTAGCAGCGGGAGTGGCTTTCTTT.

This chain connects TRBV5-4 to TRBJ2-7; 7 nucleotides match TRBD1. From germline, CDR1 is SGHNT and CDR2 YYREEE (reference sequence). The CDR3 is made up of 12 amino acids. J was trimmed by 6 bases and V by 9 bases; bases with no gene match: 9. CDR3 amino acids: CATVQGTGEQYF. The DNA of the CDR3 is TGTGCCACTGTACAGGGGACGGGCGAGCAGTACTTC.

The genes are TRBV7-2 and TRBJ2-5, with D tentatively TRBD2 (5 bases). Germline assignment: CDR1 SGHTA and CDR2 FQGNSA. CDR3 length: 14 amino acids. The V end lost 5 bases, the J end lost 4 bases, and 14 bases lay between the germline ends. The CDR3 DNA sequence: TGTGCCAGCAGCCCTGAAGGGAGTCGAGAGACCCAGTACTTC. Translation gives CASSPEGSRETQYF.

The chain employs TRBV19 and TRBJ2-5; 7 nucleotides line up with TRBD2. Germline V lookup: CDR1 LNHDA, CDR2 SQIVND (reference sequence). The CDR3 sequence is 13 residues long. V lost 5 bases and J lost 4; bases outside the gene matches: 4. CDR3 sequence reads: CASSLGRGETQYF. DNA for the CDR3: TGTGCCAGTAGTCTGGGGAGGGGAGAGACCCAGTACTTC.

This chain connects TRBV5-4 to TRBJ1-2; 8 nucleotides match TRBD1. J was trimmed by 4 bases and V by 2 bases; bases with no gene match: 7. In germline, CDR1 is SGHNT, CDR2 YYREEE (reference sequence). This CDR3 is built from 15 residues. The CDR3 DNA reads TGTGCCAGCAGCTTCAGTCAGGGGGCCTTCTATGGCTACACCTTC. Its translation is CASSFSQGAFYGYTF.

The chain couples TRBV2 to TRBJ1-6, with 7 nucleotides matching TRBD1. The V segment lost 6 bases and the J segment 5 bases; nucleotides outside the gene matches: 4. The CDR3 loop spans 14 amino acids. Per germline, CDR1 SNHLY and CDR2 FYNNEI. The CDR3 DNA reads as TGTGCCAGCAGCGGGACAGTGAATAATTCACCCCTCCACTTT. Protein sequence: CASSGTVNNSPLHF.